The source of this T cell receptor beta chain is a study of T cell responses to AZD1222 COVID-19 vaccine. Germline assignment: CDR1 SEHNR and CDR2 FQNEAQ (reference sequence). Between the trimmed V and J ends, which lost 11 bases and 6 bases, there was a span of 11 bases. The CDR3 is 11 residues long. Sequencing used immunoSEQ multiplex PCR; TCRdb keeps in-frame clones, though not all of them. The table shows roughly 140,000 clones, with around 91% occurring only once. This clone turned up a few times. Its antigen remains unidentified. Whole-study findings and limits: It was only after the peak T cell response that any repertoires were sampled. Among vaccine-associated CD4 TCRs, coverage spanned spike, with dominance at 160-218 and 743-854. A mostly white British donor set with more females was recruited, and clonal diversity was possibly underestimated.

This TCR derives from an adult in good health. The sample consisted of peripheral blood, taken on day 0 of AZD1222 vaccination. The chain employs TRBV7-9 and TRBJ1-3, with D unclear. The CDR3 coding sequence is TGTGCCGGGCAGGATCTAAACACCATATATTTT. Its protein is CAGQDLNTIYF.